This TCR beta chain was captured by sequencing in a study of Graves' ophthalmopathy and Graves' hyperthyroidism. Recruitment covered hyperthyroidism patients aged 18 to 65 whose new diagnosis was of under 2 months' duration. V was pared by 7 bases and J by 3 bases, with 17 bases of the junction left unmatched. Germline V gene lookup returns CDR1 DFQATT and CDR2 SNEGSKA (reference sequence). CDR3 size: 16 residues. This clonotype occurred many times. Investigators amplified TCR beta CDR3 regions from RNA transcripts. Second-round multiplex PCR followed a first-round RT-PCR using HTBI primers. TCRdb used MiXCR to reprocess the multiplex PCR reads, holding one entry per CDR3 protein. The sample lists 350,000 to 450,000 distinct CDR3 sequences, over 20% occurring once.

This chain joins TRBV20-1 and TRBJ2-7, with TRBD1 identical over 8 bases. The clonotype comes from a woman younger than 30 with stable Graves' hyperthyroidism. Sequenced sample: peripheral blood. In DNA form, the CDR3 reads TGCAGTGTTGAGTCCAGGGGGCAGCTAGCAAGCTACGAGCAGTACTTC. It is translated as CSVESRGQLASYEQYF.